This T cell receptor beta chain is from a study of blood T cell repertoires in COVID-19. Study-level background: Donors in the United States, Italy and Spain gave samples during acute or convalescent COVID-19.

Method: immunoSEQ multiplex PCR; TCRdb's copy keeps in-frame clones and lacks some. The sample lists roughly 320,000 clones; over 85% were seen once. Looked up from germline, CDR1 is SNHLY and CDR2 is FYNNEI. The CDR3 is 15 amino acids. V gave up 8 bases and J gave up 2 bases, with 16 bases separating them. While infection was still active, Seattle patients were enrolled and then followed longitudinally. The sequencing input was peripheral blood. This clonotype was obtained from a woman between 25 and 40 years old with COVID-19, enrolled during active disease. This sequence joins TRBV2 and TRBJ1-5; perhaps TRBD1 as D (6 bases). CDR3 coding DNA: TGTGCCAGCGGATCTAGCGGGGGCGGCAATCAGCCCCAGCATTTT. Amino acids: CASGSSGGGNQPQHF. The whole variable domain, filled in from reference TRBV2 and TRBJ1-5, reads EPEVTQTPSHQVTQMGQEVILRCVPISNHLYFYWYRQILGQKVEFLVSFYNNEISEKSEIFDDQFSVERPDGSNFTLKIRSTKLEDSAMYFCASGSSGGGNQPQHFGDGTRLSIL.